The subject of this entry is one TCR beta chain. The antigen is not known. These data originate in a study of T cells in narcolepsy. The CDR3 runs to 14 residues. CDR1 is SGHTA and CDR2 is FQGNSA in the germline V gene. The V and J ends lost 3 bases and 6 bases respectively, with 11 bases between them. General study points: Autoreactive clone sequences were missing from some blood memory CD4+ repertoires. Reportedly, autoreactive clonotypes were serially detected in patients' blood but not controls'. HCRT-specific and TRIB2-specific autoreactive clonotypes appeared among same-patient CSF and blood CD4+ clonotypes.

The protocol was immunoSEQ multiplex PCR, while the TCRdb copy is restricted to in-frame clones and leaves out a portion. The table records tens of thousands of clones, 87% of them present only once. The chain combines TRBV7-2 with TRBJ2-2; D possibly matches TRBD1 or TRBD2 (6 bases each). The sample consisted of CD45RA- memory CD4+ T cells from PBMCs. The source of this sequence is a human donor with narcolepsy. The chain's CDR3 is CASSFPGASGELFF. Here the CDR3 DNA reads TGTGCCAGCAGCTTCCCGGGGGCTTCCGGGGAGCTGTTTTTT.